The source of this T cell receptor beta chain is a study of blood T cells in healthy people across ages. The use of a sample-barcoded 5' primer and a J-beta primer mix characterized a second PCR of about 7 to 12 cycles. TCRdb passed the 5' RACE reads through MiXCR, listing each CDR3 protein once. The repertoire holds around 1.5 million distinct CDR3 sequences, with 35% to 45% as singletons. V lost 8 bases and J lost 5, with 15 bases in between. The germline gives CDR1 GTSNPN, CDR2 SVGIG (reference sequence). The CDR3 has 13 amino acids. Peripheral blood, approximately 10 milliliters per donor, was collected.

V and J are TRBV30 and TRBJ1-4; the D is unclear. Source material: blood. The clonotype was recovered from a woman younger than 30 in good health. The CDR3 loop is CAIQTLANEKLFF. In nucleotides, the CDR3 is TGTGCCATCCAGACCCTGGCGAATGAAAAACTGTTTTTT.